The subject of this entry is one T cell receptor beta chain. Its antigen is not known. These data belong to a study of blood T cells in healthy people across ages. CDR3 size: 16 residues. CDR1 and CDR2 (germline): LGHDT, YNNKEL (reference sequence). Trimming left V 1 base short and J 5 bases short, with 17 bases between. Overall study results and limits: Long-lived and aged donors differed, with more naive CD4+ cells and higher diversity in the long-lived.

Next came a second PCR, run for about 6 to 12 cycles, which used a sample-barcoded 5' primer along with a J-beta primer mix. A single record per CDR3 protein comes from TCRdb applying MiXCR to the 5' RACE reads. The sample consists of approximately 1.5 million distinct CDR3 sequences, 30% to 40% of them appearing once. Each sample provided at least 5.5 micrograms of extracted total RNA. The clonotype comes from a woman aged 25-40 years in good health. The gene calls are TRBV3-1 and TRBJ2-5, with a tentative D call TRBD1 (6 bases). Sample: blood. CDR3 region: CASSQVGGPRRETQYF. The CDR3 nucleotides are TGTGCCAGCAGCCAAGTTGGGGGCCCCCGGAGGGAGACCCAGTACTTC.